These 13 T cell receptor beta chains were sequenced from one sample in a study of monozygotic twins with inflammatory bowel disease. TCRdb reprocessed the 5' RACE reads and stores each CDR3 protein as one record, lacking DNA. The sample table includes approximately 380,000 distinct CDR3 sequences. Sequencing was done on a sample of blood. These receptors came from a human donor with ulcerative colitis or Crohn's disease, or a healthy co-twin of an affected twin (not recorded which).

The gene calls are TRBV11-1 and TRBJ2-7; TCRdb's D call of TRBD1 is untestable without DNA. The CDR3 length is 12 residues. The germline gives CDR1 SGHAT, CDR2 FQDESV (reference sequence). This chain's CDR3 is CASSRTVYEQYF.

The chain uses TRBV27 and TRBJ1-1; absent DNA, TCRdb's TRBD1 call cannot be checked. Germline values: CDR1 MNHEY, CDR2 SMNVEV (reference sequence). The CDR3 runs to 16 residues. This CDR3 is CASSPRDGRMNTEAFF.

The chain uses TRBV7-3 and TRBJ2-2; TCRdb indicates TRBD2, and absent DNA this call remains unverified. This CDR3 is 13 amino acids long. Germline V CDR1 and CDR2: SGHTA, FQGTGA. CDR3 sequence reads: CASSLQRSGELFF.

This chain links TRBV24-1 with TRBJ2-3; the TRBD1 assignment by TCRdb is unverifiable without DNA. The CDR3 covers 18 residues. Germline V lookup: CDR1 KGHDR, CDR2 SFDVKD. The chain's CDR3 is CATSATSGTGLGTDTQYF.

The chain carries TRBV19 and TRBJ1-2; TCRdb lists TRBD1, though no DNA is available to test this call. The CDR3 covers 14 residues. CDR1 is LNHDA and CDR2 is SQIVND in the germline V gene (reference sequence). The CDR3 reads CASSRDRDYYGYTF. Supplemented by reference TRBV19 and TRBJ1-2, the full variable domain reads DGGITQSPKYLFRKEGQNVTLSCEQNLNHDAMYWYRQDPGQGLRLIYYSQIVNDFQKGDIAEGYSVSREKKESFPLTVTSAQKNPTAFYLCASSRDRDYYGYTFGSGTRLTVV.

The genes are TRBV29-1 and TRBJ2-3; TCRdb indicates TRBD2, and absent DNA this call remains unverified. Per the germline V gene, CDR1 is SQVTM and CDR2 is ANQGSEA. The CDR3 is made up of 13 amino acids. The CDR3 protein is CSGDSGGTDTQYF.

The chain recombines TRBV12-3 or TRBV12-4 with TRBJ2-2; TCRdb gives TRBD1 as the D gene, but with no DNA this cannot be confirmed. The CDR3 is made up of 14 amino acids. The CDR3 here is CASTKGGSAGELFF.

The chain links TRBV18 to TRBJ2-2; without DNA, the TCRdb call of TRBD1 cannot be checked. The CDR3 totals 13 residues. Germline V gene lookup returns CDR1 KGHSH and CDR2 LQKENI. CDR3 in amino acids: CASSPSPAGELFF.

V is TRBV18 and J is TRBJ2-1; TCRdb proposes TRBD2, but this gene call is untestable without DNA. Germline V gene sequence: CDR1 KGHSH, CDR2 LQKENI. The CDR3 spans 19 residues. The CDR3 reads CASSPLGVAGGRGYNEQFF.

The chain couples TRBV20-1 to TRBJ2-1; absent DNA, TCRdb's TRBD2 call cannot be checked. This CDR3 has 19 residues. Germline CDR1 DFQATT, CDR2 SNEGSKA (reference sequence). The CDR3 here is CSAPGDRASGGSFRNEQFF.

The V call is TRBV18, the J call TRBJ2-3. The CDR3 runs 13 residues. Germline V gene lookup returns CDR1 KGHSH and CDR2 LQKENI. This CDR3 reads CASSLHPTDTQYF.

The V call is TRBV20-1, the J call TRBJ2-5; TCRdb's D call, TRBD1, is unchecked because there is no DNA. From germline, CDR1 is DFQATT and CDR2 SNEGSKA (reference sequence). This CDR3 contains 15 residues. CDR3 in amino acids: CSASTIRGRQETQYF.

V and J are TRBV5-1 and TRBJ2-3; there is no DNA to check the TCRdb D call of TRBD1. This CDR3 is 15 amino acids long. Per the germline V gene, CDR1 is SGHRS and CDR2 is YFSETQ. CDR3 sequence: CASSLEGGFTDTQYF.